These 29 T cell receptor beta chains were sequenced from one sample in a study of early T cells in non-severe SARS-CoV-2 infection. TCRdb independently ran MiXCR on the 5' RACE reads; one entry per CDR3 protein. The sample yields about 110,000 distinct CDR3 sequences, around an eighth seen once. Material: whole blood. The receptors come from an adult who was a healthcare worker with PCR-confirmed SARS-CoV-2 infection or an uninfected control (not recorded which).

This clonotype was seen at least ten times. V is TRBV5-1 and J is TRBJ2-1, with D possibly being TRBD1 (6 bases). V was clipped by 4 bases and J by 6 bases, with 14 bases between them. The CDR3 runs to 14 residues. Germline V CDR1 and CDR2: SGHRS, YFSETQ. The DNA of the CDR3 is TGCGCCAGCAGCCCAACTACAGGGATCAATGAGCAGTTCTTC. Amino acid sequence: CASSPTTGINEQFF.

This clonotype has only a few counts. The chain combines TRBV9 with TRBJ2-3; TRBD2 aligns across 12 bases. Germline V gene sequence: CDR1 SGDLS, CDR2 YYNGEE. The junction had 16 bases not matched to a gene; V was cut back by 6 bases and J by 14 bases. The CDR3 spans 15 residues. CDR3 region: CASTIRGLAGPLRYF. The CDR3 DNA reads as TGTGCCAGCACCATAAGGGGACTAGCGGGCCCACTGCGGTATTTT.

This clonotype has a count of ten or more. This sequence joins TRBV6-5 and TRBJ1-1; D may be TRBD1 (6 bases). The CDR3 has 17 residues. Germline CDR1 reads MNHEY; CDR2 reads SVGAGI. V was trimmed by 0 bases and J by 0 bases, leaving 14 bases between them. The CDR3 region has the DNA TGTGCCAGCAGTTACTCGAAGGGGGTTTGGGTGAACACTGAAGCTTTCTTT. This codes for CASSYSKGVWVNTEAFF.

This clonotype was found a few times. The rearrangement links TRBV6-6 to TRBJ2-7, with unresolved D. This CDR3 comprises 15 residues. Trimming shortened V by 1 base and J by 0 bases, and 10 bases separated the two germline ends. Germline V gene sequence: CDR1 MNHNY, CDR2 SVGAGI (reference sequence). As DNA, the CDR3 is TGTGCCAGCAGTTACTGGTCGGTTCTCTCCTACGAGCAGTACTTC. Translation gives CASSYWSVLSYEQYF.

This clonotype was recorded at least ten times. The V and J genes are TRBV7-9 and TRBJ2-7, with 7 positions matching TRBD2. V was clipped by 9 bases and J by 2 bases; unmatched bases: 10. The CDR3 consists of 14 residues. The germline V gene has CDR1 SEHNR and CDR2 FQNEAQ (reference sequence). The CDR3 DNA follows: TGTGCCAGTCAGTCTCGGGACTATCCCTACGAGCAGTACTTC. Translated, it gives CASQSRDYPYEQYF.

Details on this clonotype: The junction differs from germline at one of its ends, possibly a read error. The chain employs TRBV24-1 and TRBJ2-1, with 14 bases matching TRBD2. Per the germline V gene, CDR1 is KGHDR and CDR2 is SFDVKD. This CDR3 has 16 residues. CDR3 in DNA: TGTGCCACCAGTGATCCCGGGACTAGCGGGGGTGGTGAGCAGTCCTTC. This translates into CATSDPGTSGGGEQSF.

The chain has TRBV28 and TRBJ2-3, with a weak D call TRBD1 (6 bases). The germline CDR1 and CDR2 sequences are MDHEN and SYDVKM. The germline V and J ends were trimmed by 7 bases and 2 bases, with 16 bases remaining between them. The CDR3 consists of 15 residues. CDR3 loop: CASIAFGGLTDTQYF. CDR3 bases: TGTGCCAGCATCGCCTTTGGGGGCCTCACAGATACGCAGTATTTT.

V and J are TRBV7-9 and TRBJ1-2; D not resolved. V lost 3 bases and J lost 0, with 11 bases in between. The CDR3 spans 15 residues. Germline CDR1 and CDR2: SEHNR and FQNEAQ (reference sequence). CDR3 in amino acids: CASSFPVQANYGYTF. The CDR3 bases are TGTGCCAGCAGCTTCCCGGTCCAAGCTAACTATGGCTACACCTTC.

Of note for this clonotype: This may be a read error, as it is one base from a much larger clone. The chain is built from TRBV9 and TRBJ2-4; weak D call: TRBD2 (5 bases). This CDR3 has 15 residues. Germline loops: CDR1 SGDLS, CDR2 YYNGEE. The V end was cut by 4 bases, the J end by 8 bases, with 19 bases between. The DNA of the CDR3 is TGTGCCAGCAGCCTGGATGGAGGCAGGAGTGACATTCAGTACTTC. Its translation: CASSLDGGRSDIQYF.

V is TRBV3-1 and J is TRBJ1-1; D is ambiguous. Trimming pared 1 base from V and 1 base from J, leaving 7 bases between. This CDR3 is built from 14 residues. Germline assignment: CDR1 LGHDT and CDR2 YNNKEL (reference sequence). This CDR3 reads CASSQVGQNTEAFF. The CDR3 DNA follows: TGTGCCAGCAGCCAAGTCGGGCAGAACACTGAAGCTTTCTTT.

This clonotype appeared many times. The CDR3 nucleotides are TGTGCCAGTAGTATAGGCCAACTAGATGCTCAGCCCCAGCATTTT. Translating gives CASSIGQLDAQPQHF. The V gene is TRBV19, the J gene TRBJ1-5, with D uncertain. With 1 base removed from V and 6 bases from J, the gap between germline ends came to 13 bases. Germline CDR1 is LNHDA and CDR2 is SQIVND (reference sequence). This CDR3 region has 15 residues.

V and J are TRBV11-2 and TRBJ2-1, with 9 positions matching TRBD2. V dropped 5 bases and J dropped 2; count of bases not matched to a gene: 13. The CDR3 runs 18 residues. From germline, CDR1 is SGHAT and CDR2 FQNNGV. The CDR3 DNA reads TGTGCCAGCAGCCCCCCTGTGGGCGGGAGGGCCGCCTACAATGAGCAGTTCTTC. Translated: CASSPPVGGRAAYNEQFF.

This clonotype was detected only a few times. In DNA, the CDR3 is TGCAGTGCTACGGTACCTGGGGCCAACGTCCTGACTTTC. It translates to CSATVPGANVLTF. The rearrangement joins TRBV20-1 to TRBJ2-6; the D is unclear. Per the germline V gene, CDR1 is DFQATT and CDR2 is SNEGSKA (reference sequence). The ends were cut back, 4 bases at V and 2 bases at J, with 6 bases in the middle. This CDR3 spans 13 amino acids.

This clonotype has a handful of counts. The chain uses TRBV7-9 and TRBJ2-1; 10 bases map to TRBD2. Germline V gene lookup returns CDR1 SEHNR and CDR2 FQNEAQ (reference sequence). Losses at the gene ends were 0 bases for V and 6 bases for J; bases not matched to a gene: 5. The CDR3 sequence is 16 residues long. CDR3 region: CASSLAGLALSNEQFF. The CDR3 nucleotides read TGTGCCAGCAGCTTAGCGGGACTAGCGTTAAGCAATGAGCAGTTCTTC.

The gene calls are TRBV12-3 or TRBV12-4 and TRBJ2-2; D may correspond to TRBD1 or TRBD2 (5 bases each). The CDR3 sequence is 14 residues long. V was cut by 6 bases and J by 3 bases, with 11 bases left in between. The CDR3: CASRIRGDTGELFF. In nucleotides, the CDR3 is TGTGCCAGCAGGATAAGAGGGGACACCGGGGAGCTGTTTTTT.

The sample holds a few counts of this clonotype. The rearrangement joins TRBV20-1 to TRBJ2-2; TRBD1 agrees at 8 bases. Germline V lookup: CDR1 DFQATT, CDR2 SNEGSKA (reference sequence). The V gene end was trimmed by 1 base and the J gene end by 5 bases; junction bases not matched to a gene: 9. The CDR3 has 16 amino acids. The DNA of the CDR3 is TGCAGTGCTAGAGTCGGAGGAACAGGGGGAACCGGGGAGCTGTTTTTT. It yields the protein CSARVGGTGGTGELFF.

The genes are TRBV6-2 or TRBV6-3 and TRBJ1-6; D not resolved. The CDR3 length is 16 residues. Trimming stripped 2 bases from V and 0 bases from J, with 8 bases between. Per germline, CDR1 MNHEY and CDR2 SVGEGT. The CDR3 nucleotides are TGTGCCAGCAGTTACGTAGGAGGCTCCTATAATTCACCCCTCCACTTT. Translated, it gives CASSYVGGSYNSPLHF.

This clonotype was picked up many times. The chain is built from TRBV4-1 and TRBJ1-2, with no clear D. Germline CDR1 and CDR2: MGHRA and YSYEKL. This CDR3 has 17 amino acids. V was trimmed by 0 bases and J by 3 bases, leaving 17 bases between them. CDR3 in DNA: TGCGCCAGCAGCCAAGATGAAATGCAGGTCCTCTACTATGGCTACACCTTC. Protein sequence: CASSQDEMQVLYYGYTF.

Notes on this clonotype: It may be a read error: a sequence one base away is much more abundant. The chain uses TRBV7-7 and TRBJ2-2; 10 bases fit TRBD1. CDR3 length: 15 amino acids. CDR1 is SSHAT and CDR2 is FNYEAQ in the germline V gene (reference sequence). The CDR3 reads CASTDRGLNTEELFF. The CDR3 DNA is TGTGCTAGCACAGACAGGGGGCTGAACACCGAGGAGCTGTTTTTT.

This clonotype was counted ten times or more. The chain couples TRBV9 to TRBJ1-1, with no clear D. The V end lost 0 bases, the J end lost 5 bases, and 8 bases lay between the germline ends. CDR3 size: 13 residues. CDR1 and CDR2 (germline): SGDLS, YYNGEE. The CDR3 bases are TGTGCCAGCAGCGTAGCGGTCGGAACTGAAGCTTTCTTT. Translating it yields CASSVAVGTEAFF.

This clonotype was counted at least ten times. The chain employs TRBV10-3 and TRBJ1-2, with TRBD1 matching 8 bases. The CDR3 has 17 residues. The germline gives CDR1 ENHRY, CDR2 SYGVKD. Trimming removed 7 bases from V and 4 bases from J; junction bases left unmatched: 17. The CDR3: CAINSGRGQTPLYGYTF. CDR3 nucleotide sequence: TGTGCCATCAACTCCGGCAGGGGGCAGACGCCGCTCTATGGCTACACCTTC.

The CDR3 DNA sequence: TGCAGCGTTTCACAGGGAACTGAAGCTTTCTTT. Protein product: CSVSQGTEAFF. The chain links TRBV29-1 to TRBJ1-1, with D perhaps TRBD1 (6 bases). The CDR3 totals 11 residues. Germline V gives CDR1 SQVTM, CDR2 ANQGSEA. Trimming pared 5 bases from V and 5 bases from J, leaving 9 bases between.

This clonotype has more than one count but fewer than ten. The rearrangement links TRBV10-3 to TRBJ2-1; D possibly matches TRBD1 or TRBD2 (6 bases each). CDR3 length equals 14 residues. Germline assignment: CDR1 ENHRY and CDR2 SYGVKD. V lost 2 bases, J lost 6 bases, and 11 bases lay in between. CDR3 protein: CAISEVGGGNEQFF. The CDR3 DNA reads TGTGCCATCAGTGAGGTAGGAGGGGGCAATGAGCAGTTCTTC.

This clonotype was observed a few times. J is TRBJ1-6 and V is TRBV5-6; possible D gene TRBD1, 5 bases. CDR1 is SGHDT, CDR2 YYEEEE, per germline. V shed 1 base and J shed 8 bases, with 13 bases lying between them. This CDR3 has 15 amino acids. CDR3 DNA: TGTGCCAGCAGCTTGTATCCCCAGGGTGATTCACCCCTCCACTTT. Translated: CASSLYPQGDSPLHF. Drawing the rest from reference TRBV5-6 and TRBJ1-6, the complete variable domain is DAGVTQSPTHLIKTRGQQVTLRCSPKSGHDTVSWYQQALGQGPQFIFQYYEEEERQRGNFPDRFSGHQFPNYSSELNVNALLLGDSALYLCASSLYPQGDSPLHFGNGTRLTVT.

This rearrangement joins TRBV20-1 to TRBJ2-3, with no clear D. Between the trimmed V and J ends, which lost 0 bases and 2 bases, there was a span of 15 bases. This CDR3 is 16 amino acids long. The germline gives CDR1 DFQATT, CDR2 SNEGSKA (reference sequence). CDR3 nucleotides: TGCAGTGCTAGAGATCTCGGACGCCTCAACACAGATACGCAGTATTTT. Amino acid sequence: CSARDLGRLNTDTQYF.

This clonotype was detected a few times. The gene calls are TRBV12-5 and TRBJ2-7; 7 bases match TRBD2. Trimming took 6 bases from V and 6 from J; bases not matched to a gene: 5. CDR1 and CDR2 (germline): LGHNT, FRNRAP. The CDR3 spans 12 residues. The CDR3 nucleotides are TGTGCTAGTGGGCGGGAGTTCGGCGAGCAGTACTTC. Translation gives CASGREFGEQYF.

The chain employs TRBV10-3 and TRBJ2-2; D is perhaps TRBD2 (7 bases). CDR3 size: 14 residues. CDR1 ENHRY and CDR2 SYGVKD come from the germline V gene. V lost 10 bases, J lost 0 bases, and 12 bases lay in between. This CDR3 is CATQGGANTGELFF. In DNA form, the CDR3 reads TGTGCCACCCAAGGGGGGGCGAACACCGGGGAGCTGTTTTTT.

The chain carries TRBV7-9 and TRBJ2-7; D may be TRBD1 or TRBD2 (5 bases each). The V gene's germline CDR1 is SEHNR and CDR2 FQNEAQ (reference sequence). V shed 5 bases and J shed 2 bases, with 13 bases lying between them. The CDR3 loop spans 14 amino acids. As DNA, the CDR3 is TGTGCCAGCAGCCCCGGGGCGCCGGCCTACGAGCAGTACTTC. This sequence encodes CASSPGAPAYEQYF.

This clonotype was found many times. The rearrangement joins TRBV29-1 to TRBJ1-5; D is unclear. The CDR3 is 12 residues long. Trimming cost V 7 bases and J 6 bases, with 13 bases left between them. Germline CDR1 and CDR2: SQVTM and ANQGSEA. Here the CDR3 DNA reads TGCAGCGCCGGGGAACCGGGTCAGCCCCAGCATTTT. Encoded protein: CSAGEPGQPQHF.